This T cell receptor beta chain was found in a study of blood T cell repertoires in COVID-19. Study summary: The study drew acute and convalescent COVID-19 samples from the United States, Italy and Spain. PBMCs, B-cell-depleted T cells, or T cells provided the cDNA or gDNA that made up the material.

In the original workflow: By means of reference gene primer amplification, nucleated cell counts were estimated. Measured with immunoSEQ multiplex PCR; TCRdb has only the in-frame clones, and not every one. V, J and clone size are those of that table, while D and trimming were read from the DNA. This table holds about 240,000 clones, around four fifths found once. This clone has just one count. The material sequenced was peripheral blood. The sequence came from a woman in her sixties or seventies with active or convalescent COVID-19.

The CDR3 here is CAISDRANYGYTF. The DNA for the CDR3 is TGTGCCATCAGTGACAGGGCTAACTATGGCTACACCTTC. The J gene is TRBJ1-2, the V gene TRBV10-3; perhaps TRBD1 as D (5 bases). Germline-derived CDR1 and CDR2 are ENHRY and SYGVKD. The CDR3 contains 13 residues. Trimming took 3 bases from V and 0 from J, leaving 5 bases between them.